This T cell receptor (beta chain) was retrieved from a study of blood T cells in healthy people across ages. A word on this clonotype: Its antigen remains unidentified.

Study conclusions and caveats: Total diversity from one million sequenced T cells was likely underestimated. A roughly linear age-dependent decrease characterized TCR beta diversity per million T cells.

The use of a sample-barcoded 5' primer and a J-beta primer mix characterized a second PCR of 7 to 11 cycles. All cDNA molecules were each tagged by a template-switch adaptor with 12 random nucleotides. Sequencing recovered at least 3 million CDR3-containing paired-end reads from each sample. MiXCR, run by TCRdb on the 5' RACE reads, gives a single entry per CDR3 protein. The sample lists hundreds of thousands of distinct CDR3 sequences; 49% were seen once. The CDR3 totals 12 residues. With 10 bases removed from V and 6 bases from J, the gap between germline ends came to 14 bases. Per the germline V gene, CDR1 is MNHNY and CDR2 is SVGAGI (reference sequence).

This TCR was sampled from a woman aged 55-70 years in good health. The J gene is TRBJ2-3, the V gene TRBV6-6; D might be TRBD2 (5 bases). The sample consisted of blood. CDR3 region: CAIRSPGDTQYF. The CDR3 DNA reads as TGTGCCATCAGATCCCCGGGGGATACGCAGTATTTT.